This passage covers 8 T cell receptor beta chains from one sample sequenced in a study of human T cells and chemical hapten exposure. Time point here: patch test 1, 2 weeks after DPC sensitization. This sample's treatment: therapeutic diphenylcyclopropenone sensitization with weekly scalp DPC. TCRdb used MiXCR to reprocess the RACE reads, holding one entry per CDR3 protein. The sample carries some 350,000 distinct CDR3 sequences, around 7% recorded once. Source: whole blood, taken in connection with sensitization to the hapten diphenylcyclopropenone (DPC). The receptors stem from a woman younger than 30 with alopecia areata. Some clones in this sample may be carry-over from other donors' samples.

The chain employs TRBV5-1 and TRBJ2-3, with 10 bases matching TRBD2. This CDR3 has 15 amino acids. Germline V gene lookup returns CDR1 SGHRS and CDR2 YFSETQ. J was trimmed by 4 bases and V by 4 bases; bases with no gene match: 6. CDR3 nucleotides: TGCGCCAGCAGCCTTCCTAGCGGGGGCGCAGATACGCAGTATTTT. Protein: CASSLPSGGADTQYF.

This clonotype appeared a few times. The V and J genes are TRBV3-1 and TRBJ1-6; D ambiguous. CDR1 is LGHDT, CDR2 YNNKEL, per germline (reference sequence). CDR3 length: 14 residues. Trimming removed 4 bases from V and 8 bases from J, with 12 bases in between. The CDR3 DNA is TGTGCCAGCAGCCTTGGCACCGTGGATTCACCCCTCCACTTT. Protein product: CASSLGTVDSPLHF. Variable domain in full (rest from reference TRBV3-1 and TRBJ1-6): DTAVSQTPKYLVTQMGNDKSIKCEQNLGHDTMYWYKQDSKKFLKIMFSYNNKELIINETVPNRFSPKSPDKAHLNLHINSLELGDSAVYFCASSLGTVDSPLHFGNGTRLTVT.

This clonotype was seen at least ten times. CDR3 nucleotides: TGTGCCAGCAGCCCCAAGACAGGGGGCATTGTTGGGGCCAACGTCCTGACTTTC. Protein: CASSPKTGGIVGANVLTF. The chain carries TRBV6-2 or TRBV6-3 and TRBJ2-6; TRBD1 matches 10 bases. The CDR3 runs to 18 residues. The germline V gene encodes CDR1 MNHEY and CDR2 SVGEGT. Losses at the gene ends were 6 bases for V and 3 bases for J; bases not matched to a gene: 11.

This clonotype has only a few counts. This chain joins TRBV4-3 and TRBJ1-4, with no clear D. V dropped 0 bases and J dropped 7 bases, with 24 bases sitting between them. Germline lookup yields CDR1 LGHNA and CDR2 YSLEER. The CDR3 contains 19 residues. CDR3: CASSQDLKLDSSWREKLFF. Written as DNA, the CDR3 is TGCGCCAGCAGCCAAGACTTGAAGCTAGACTCTTCGTGGCGTGAAAAACTGTTTTTT.

The sample holds a few counts of this clonotype. This chain connects TRBV2 to TRBJ1-6; 8 nucleotides agree with TRBD1. V was clipped by 8 bases and J by 9 bases; unmatched bases: 6. Germline CDR1 is SNHLY and CDR2 is FYNNEI. CDR3 length: 13 amino acids. CDR3 sequence: CASYGQGGSPLHF. The CDR3 DNA reads TGTGCCAGCTACGGACAGGGTGGTTCACCCCTCCACTTT.

There are many counts of this clonotype. The gene calls are TRBV4-1 and TRBJ1-1, with D possibly TRBD1 on 6 matching bases. The germline CDR1 and CDR2 sequences are MGHRA and YSYEKL. The CDR3 covers 14 residues. Trimming took 0 bases from V and 6 from J, leaving 11 bases between them. The CDR3 DNA sequence: TGCGCCAGCAGCCAAGATGGGGGGCGGGCTGAAGCTTTCTTT. Its protein product is CASSQDGGRAEAFF.

This clonotype was counted between two and nine times. The chain uses TRBV3-1 and TRBJ2-2; D gene unclear. The V and J ends lost 9 bases and 1 base respectively, with 6 bases between them. This CDR3 comprises 12 residues. Per germline, CDR1 LGHDT and CDR2 YNNKEL (reference sequence). The CDR3 bases are TGTGCCAGTACTGTGAACACCGGGGAGCTGTTTTTT. Translated, it gives CASTVNTGELFF.

This clonotype was seen at least ten times. The rearrangement links TRBV5-1 to TRBJ2-6, with D unclear. There are 14 residues in the CDR3. Germline V lookup: CDR1 SGHRS, CDR2 YFSETQ. Between the trimmed V and J ends, which lost 4 bases and 7 bases, there was a span of 12 bases. In DNA form, the CDR3 reads TGCGCCAGCAGCACTGGACCTACCGCCAACGTCCTGACTTTC. The encoded protein is CASSTGPTANVLTF.